The 4 T cell receptor beta chains given below trace back to one sample, sequenced in a study of CD8 T cells in Susac syndrome (dated by TCRdb to between 2019 and 2020). Libraries were constructed by the immunoSEQ multiplex PCR assay. RNA was extracted with the RNeasy kit and roughly 0.5 to 1 ug was reverse transcribed using random hexamers. The public reads were reprocessed in TCRdb via fastp at Q25 and MiXCR, keeping in-frame beta chains. Records with the same CDR3 protein are collapsed into one entry carrying the most frequent genes and DNA. The sample profile shows a few hundred thousand distinct CDR3 sequences; about 94% of them were found once. About 0.15% of the sample rests with the top ten. Sequenced: CD4+ T cells from PBMCs. The receptors were sampled from a human donor with Susac syndrome.

The rearrangement uses TRBV19 and TRBJ1-2, with D possibly being TRBD1 (5 bases). Germline CDR1 is LNHDA and CDR2 is SQIVND (reference sequence). The CDR3 totals 14 residues. The V end lost 6 bases, the J end lost 8 bases, and 19 bases lay between the germline ends. The CDR3 DNA is TGTGCCAGTAGCAGACAGTACTCGTCCCACGGCTACACCTTC. Its protein is CASSRQYSSHGYTF.

V usage is TRBV20-1 and J usage is TRBJ2-7, with D uncertain. CDR1 and CDR2 (germline): DFQATT, SNEGSKA (reference sequence). The V and J ends lost 1 base and 2 bases respectively, with 9 bases between them. The CDR3 totals 13 residues. CDR3 residues: CSARVPVTYEQYF. CDR3 nucleotide sequence: TGCAGTGCTAGAGTTCCAGTCACCTACGAGCAGTACTTC.

The V and J genes are TRBV30 and TRBJ2-1; TRBD2 might be the D (6 bases). The V gene lost 1 base and the J gene lost 14 bases, with 12 bases spanning the gap. The germline CDR1 and CDR2 sequences are GTSNPN and SVGIG (reference sequence). This CDR3 has 11 residues. This chain's CDR3 is CAWSGTTSKFF. The CDR3 DNA reads as TGTGCCTGGAGTGGTACAACTAGCAAGTTCTTC.

The chain links TRBV24-1 to TRBJ2-1; TRBD1 matches 7 bases. The germline CDR1 and CDR2 sequences are KGHDR and SFDVKD. Trimming at V came to 4 bases and at J to 3 bases, leaving 8 bases not matched to a gene. The CDR3 is made up of 16 amino acids. CDR3 residues: CATSDPQGVGYNEQFF. CDR3 DNA sequence: TGTGCCACCAGTGACCCCCAGGGGGTCGGCTACAATGAGCAGTTCTTC.